This TCR beta chain was documented in a study of graft-versus-host responses after intestinal transplantation. Study-wide findings and caveats: Allografts from individuals with graft-donor T cell macrochimerism displayed high graft-versus-host to host-versus-graft clonal ratios.

A single count supports this clone. Antigen: not known. CDR1 and CDR2 (germline): SGDLS, YYNGEE. The CDR3 totals 13 residues. The V gene lost 3 bases and the J gene lost 4 bases, with 10 bases spanning the gap. Assay used: immunoSEQ multiplex PCR; TCRdb lists only in-frame clones, some missing. The profile shows about 70,000 clones, 84% of them singletons. This TCR was sampled from a human donor who was the organ donor for an intestinal transplant. The sample was unstimulated CD4+ T cells sorted from spleen or lymph node cells, taken before transplant. The chain uses TRBV9 and TRBJ1-2; TRBD1 might be the D (5 bases). This chain's CDR3 is CASSGREGYGYTF. The CDR3, as DNA: TGTGCCAGCAGCGGCAGGGAGGGCTATGGCTACACCTTC.